A single sample gave rise to the 10 T cell receptor beta chains below, sequenced in a study of blood T cell repertoires in COVID-19. Profiled with immunoSEQ multiplex PCR; TCRdb holds only in-frame clones, not every one. The table lists roughly 93,000 clones, around 86% of them singletons. The sequenced sample consisted of peripheral blood. The source of these receptors is a human donor in a cohort sampled during active COVID-19.

This clone was seen a handful of times. The J gene is TRBJ1-2, the V gene TRBV10-3, with D perhaps TRBD1 (6 bases). Trimming cost V 4 bases and J 6 bases, with 12 bases left between them. The germline V gene encodes CDR1 ENHRY and CDR2 SYGVKD. The CDR3 runs to 13 residues. CDR3 amino acids: CAISGREGDGYTF. CDR3 bases: TGTGCCATCAGTGGTCGCGAGGGGGATGGCTACACCTTC.

This chain links TRBV2 with TRBJ2-3, with a weak D call TRBD2 (5 bases). V shed 4 bases and J shed 6 bases, with 11 bases lying between them. This CDR3 has 13 amino acids. The germline V gene encodes CDR1 SNHLY and CDR2 FYNNEI. CDR3 DNA sequence: TGTGCCAGCAGTGCGAACCAGCGGGATACGCAGTATTTT. It yields the protein CASSANQRDTQYF.

The chain employs TRBV5-6 and TRBJ2-7; D is uncertain. This CDR3 region has 12 residues. The V and J ends lost 3 bases and 4 bases respectively, with 8 bases between them. CDR1 is SGHDT, CDR2 YYEEEE, per germline. CDR3 coding DNA: TGTGCCAGCAGCTCTGAAGAGTACGAGCAGTACTTC. Residues: CASSSEEYEQYF.

J is TRBJ1-3 and V is TRBV30; the D gene is possibly TRBD1 (6 bases). The CDR3 has 12 residues. Per germline, CDR1 GTSNPN and CDR2 SVGIG (reference sequence). V was shortened by 4 bases and J by 5 bases, with 9 bases between the two germline ends. The CDR3 DNA reads TGTGCCTGGAAGCAGGGGAGAAACACCATATATTTT. Its translation: CAWKQGRNTIYF.

The chain links TRBV3-1 (or the pseudogene TRBV3-2) to TRBJ2-3; 7 positions agree with TRBD2. Germline values: CDR1 LGHDT, CDR2 YNNKEL (reference sequence). With V trimmed by 0 bases and J by 0 bases, 3 bases remained unmatched. CDR3 length: 16 amino acids. The CDR3 nucleotides are TGTGCCAGCAGCCAAGAGGGTAGCGGGAGCACAGATACGCAGTATTTT. Protein product: CASSQEGSGSTDTQYF.

V is TRBV28 and J is TRBJ2-7, with a tentative D call TRBD2 (5 bases). Deletions cut 6 bases from V and 2 bases from J, with 8 bases between. The CDR3 totals 12 residues. Looked up from germline, CDR1 is MDHEN and CDR2 is SYDVKM. Written as DNA, the CDR3 is TGTGCCAGCAGACGGGAACCCTACGAGCAGTACTTC. Translation gives CASRREPYEQYF.

The chain's CDR3 is CASSPQGGDEKLFF. In DNA, the CDR3 is TGTGCCAGCAGCCCGCAGGGGGGAGATGAAAAACTGTTTTTT. The chain is built from TRBV7-9 and TRBJ1-4; 7 bases match TRBD1. Looked up from germline, CDR1 is SEHNR and CDR2 is FQNEAQ (reference sequence). The junction had 6 bases not matched to a gene; V was cut back by 5 bases and J by 6 bases. This CDR3 contains 14 residues.

To note about this clone: The sample contains more than one DNA sequence encoding this CDR3. J is TRBJ1-3 and V is TRBV15, with D possibly TRBD1 on 5 matching bases. CDR3 length: 14 residues. Trimming stripped 2 bases from V and 0 bases from J, with 5 bases between. The germline gives CDR1 LNHNV, CDR2 YYDKDF (reference sequence). The CDR3 is CATSRQGSGNTIYF. The CDR3, as DNA: TGTGCCACCAGCAGACAGGGCTCTGGAAACACCATATATTTT.

V and J are TRBV7-9 and TRBJ2-4; D is possibly TRBD2 (6 bases). Trimming removed 1 base at V and 8 bases at J, with 12 bases between. The CDR3 runs to 14 residues. Per the germline V gene, CDR1 is SEHNR and CDR2 is FQNEAQ (reference sequence). The CDR3 is CASSLELGGDIQYF. Here the CDR3 DNA reads TGTGCCAGCAGCTTAGAACTGGGGGGTGACATTCAGTACTTC. The full variable domain, rest sourced from reference TRBV7-9 and TRBJ2-4, is DTGVSQNPRHKITKRGQNVTFRCDPISEHNRLYWYRQTLGQGPEFLTYFQNEAQLEKSRLLSDRFSAERPKGSFSTLEIQRTEQGDSAMYLCASSLELGGDIQYFGAGTRLSVL.

This clone was found a few times. The chain uses TRBV28 and TRBJ2-7; D possibly corresponds to TRBD2 (5 bases). V lost 7 bases, J lost 0 bases, and 19 bases lay in between. Per germline, CDR1 MDHEN and CDR2 SYDVKM. This CDR3 contains 16 residues. CDR3 in DNA: TGTGCCAGCACCGCTCGGAGCGGTTATAGCTCCTACGAGCAGTACTTC. Translating it yields CASTARSGYSSYEQYF.